This TCR beta chain was sequenced during a study of blood T cell repertoires in COVID-19. Across the whole study: From T cells, B-cell-depleted T cells, or PBMCs came the material, which was cDNA or gDNA.

Libraries were prepared by immunoSEQ multiplex PCR; TCRdb keeps only in-frame clonotypes and omits some of them. The sample lists fewer than 200,000 clones; about four fifths were seen once. The specimen was peripheral blood. The clonotype originates from a man aged 65 to 79 with active or convalescent COVID-19.

The CDR3 nucleotides read TGCGCCAGCAGCTTGTTCACAGGGGGCTTTGCAGATACGCAGTATTTT. Protein product: CASSLFTGGFADTQYF. V is TRBV5-1 and J is TRBJ2-3; 9 bases line up with TRBD1. CDR1 is SGHRS, CDR2 YFSETQ, per germline. The length of the CDR3 is 16 residues. J gave up 4 bases and V 1 base, and 7 bases lay outside the gene matches.